These 32 T cell receptor beta chains came from one sample sequenced in a study of T cell repertoires in cytomegalovirus infection. TCRdb itself ran the reads through MiXCR, one entry per CDR3 protein. In the table there are roughly 230,000 distinct CDR3 sequences, roughly an eighth of which are singletons. The sequencing sample was made of PBMCs. The receptors shown here come from a human donor in good health (CMV status not recorded). Some clones in this sample may be carry-over from other donors' samples.

The V gene is TRBV20-1, the J gene TRBJ1-5; D remains unclear. Per germline, CDR1 DFQATT and CDR2 SNEGSKA (reference sequence). The CDR3 is made up of 14 amino acids. Trimming took 5 bases from V and 2 from J, leaving 13 bases between them. The CDR3 nucleotides read TGCAGTGCTCCCTACCGGGGAGGCAATCAGCCCCAGCATTTT. This codes for CSAPYRGGNQPQHF.

This clonotype appeared a few times. The chain joins TRBV19 to TRBJ2-5, with 7 bases lining up with TRBD1. After removal of 5 bases from V and 1 base from J, the junction contained 10 bases not matched to a gene. This CDR3 has 16 amino acids. Germline-derived CDR1 and CDR2 are LNHDA and SQIVND (reference sequence). Here the CDR3 DNA reads TGTGCCAGTAGTCTAGGCCGGGACAGTTTCCAAGAGACCCAGTACTTC. Protein sequence: CASSLGRDSFQETQYF. Based on the CDR3 plus reference TRBV19 and TRBJ2-5, the full variable domain is DGGITQSPKYLFRKEGQNVTLSCEQNLNHDAMYWYRQDPGQGLRLIYYSQIVNDFQKGDIAEGYSVSREKKESFPLTVTSAQKNPTAFYLCASSLGRDSFQETQYFGPGTRLLVL.

This clonotype was found many times. V usage is TRBV7-9 and J usage is TRBJ1-2; D might be TRBD1 (6 bases). CDR3 length equals 12 residues. Trimming shortened V by 4 bases and J by 6 bases, and 9 bases separated the two germline ends. Germline-derived CDR1 and CDR2 are SEHNR and FQNEAQ (reference sequence). CDR3 DNA sequence: TGTGCCAGCAGCTCCGGGGGCCATGGCTACACCTTC. Encoded protein: CASSSGGHGYTF.

This clonotype has only a few counts. V gene TRBV6-1 combines with J gene TRBJ1-2; 7 nucleotides line up with TRBD1. Germline V gene data show CDR1 as MNHNS and CDR2 as SASEGT. CDR3 length: 14 residues. J gave up 7 bases and V 6 bases, and 11 bases lay outside the gene matches. CDR3 region: CASRATGQGSGYTF. As DNA, the CDR3 is TGTGCCAGCAGAGCGACAGGGCAAGGCTCTGGCTACACCTTC.

This clonotype was detected many times. The chain has TRBV7-2 and TRBJ2-3; 13 bases map to TRBD2. CDR1 and CDR2 from the germline V gene are SGHTA and FQGNSA. CDR3 length: 17 residues. Trimming at V came to 5 bases and at J to 1 base, leaving 6 bases not matched to a gene. The CDR3 here is CASSRRLAGGRTDTQYF. CDR3 DNA: TGTGCCAGCAGCCGTAGACTAGCGGGGGGCCGCACAGATACGCAGTATTTT.

This clonotype was picked up many times. The J gene is TRBJ1-4, the V gene TRBV19; the match to TRBD1 covers 11 bases. The V gene's germline CDR1 is LNHDA and CDR2 SQIVND (reference sequence). The CDR3 is made up of 16 amino acids. V shed 5 bases and J 10 bases; nucleotides not matched to a gene: 12. The CDR3 coding sequence is TGTGCCAGTAGTTCCTGGACAGGGGGCACCGGCGGAAAACTGTTTTTT. This sequence encodes CASSSWTGGTGGKLFF.

This clonotype was picked up many times. The rearrangement links TRBV5-4 to TRBJ2-1; no firm D call. Germline-derived CDR1 and CDR2 are SGHNT and YYREEE (reference sequence). The V and J ends lost 4 bases and 8 bases respectively, with 13 bases between them. CDR3 length equals 13 residues. The CDR3 sequence: CASSPRGVDEQFF. The CDR3 coding sequence is TGTGCCAGCAGCCCCCGAGGTGTGGATGAGCAGTTCTTC.

The chain joins TRBV7-2 to TRBJ2-1; D gene unclear. V lost 2 bases and J 6 bases, leaving 8 bases between the germline ends. Germline V gene lookup returns CDR1 SGHTA and CDR2 FQGNSA. The CDR3 length is 13 residues. The CDR3 DNA sequence: TGTGCCAGCAGCTTATATCCGAGCAATGAGCAGTTCTTC. Encoded protein: CASSLYPSNEQFF.

The table lists this clonotype with a few counts. The V call is TRBV20-1, the J call TRBJ1-2; D is unresolved. The CDR3 is made up of 12 amino acids. The V gene's germline CDR1 is DFQATT and CDR2 SNEGSKA (reference sequence). V was cut by 3 bases and J by 1 base, with 6 bases left in between. The CDR3: CSASSLNYGYTF. Here the CDR3 DNA reads TGCAGTGCTAGCTCGCTTAACTATGGCTACACCTTC.

In its sample, this clonotype was seen many times. The DNA for the CDR3 is TGCAGTGCTAGAAAACAGGGTGCTTTGGGTGAGCAGTACTTC. Translated: CSARKQGALGEQYF. This chain connects TRBV20-1 to TRBJ2-7; D may be TRBD1 (6 bases). This CDR3 is built from 14 residues. Germline V gene data show CDR1 as DFQATT and CDR2 as SNEGSKA (reference sequence). The V gene lost 2 bases and the J gene lost 7 bases, with 18 bases spanning the gap.

This clonotype occurred many times. The chain recombines TRBV7-2 with TRBJ2-1, with D unclear. The CDR3 spans 12 residues. Germline CDR1 is SGHTA and CDR2 is FQGNSA. Trimming took off 5 bases at V and 4 bases at J, with 6 bases between the two ends. In DNA, the CDR3 is TGTGCCAGCAGCATTGATTACAATGAGCAGTTCTTC. Translated, it gives CASSIDYNEQFF.

The CDR3 nucleotides read TGTGCCAGCAGTTTTCCGGGGTTAATCGCTGAAGCTTTCTTT. This translates into CASSFPGLIAEAFF. The V and J genes are TRBV12-3 or TRBV12-4 and TRBJ1-1; D is unresolved. The CDR3 spans 14 residues. Trimming shortened V by 3 bases and J by 6 bases, and 14 bases separated the two germline ends.

This clonotype was detected a few times. The chain combines TRBV19 with TRBJ2-1; possibly TRBD1 for D (5 bases). There are 13 residues in the CDR3. Germline V gene data show CDR1 as LNHDA and CDR2 as SQIVND (reference sequence). V dropped 3 bases and J dropped 9 bases, with 12 bases sitting between them. The CDR3 loop is CASSMGQSSEQFF. DNA for the CDR3: TGTGCCAGTAGTATGGGGCAGTCGAGTGAGCAGTTCTTC.

This clonotype showed up many times. This chain links TRBV7-9 with TRBJ2-1, with 13 bases fitting TRBD2. The V gene end was trimmed by 9 bases and the J gene end by 7 bases; junction bases not matched to a gene: 6. The CDR3 is 14 residues long. CDR1 SEHNR and CDR2 FQNEAQ come from the germline V gene (reference sequence). The CDR3: CASTGTSGANEQFF. For the CDR3, the DNA is TGTGCCAGTACCGGGACTAGCGGGGCGAATGAGCAGTTCTTC.

The chain links TRBV28 to TRBJ1-5, with D possibly matching TRBD1 (5 bases). The length of the CDR3 is 17 residues. Trimming removed 5 bases at V and 4 bases at J, with 21 bases between. The V gene's germline CDR1 is MDHEN and CDR2 SYDVKM. CDR3 DNA: TGTGCCAGCAGTCCGATGAGGGGTAAGAAGGGAAATCAGCCCCAGCATTTT. Its protein is CASSPMRGKKGNQPQHF. The entire variable domain, with the rest obtained from reference TRBV28 and TRBJ1-5, is as follows: DVKVTQSSRYLVKRTGEKVFLECVQDMDHENMFWYRQDPGLGLRLIYFSYDVKMKEKGDIPEGYSVSREKKERFSLILESASTNQTSMYLCASSPMRGKKGNQPQHFGDGTRLSIL.

This clonotype was seen repeatedly, ten times or more. The CDR3 here is CASSPSTANTEAFF. The CDR3 bases are TGTGCCAGCAGTCCCTCGACAGCGAACACTGAAGCTTTCTTT. The chain uses TRBV28 and TRBJ1-1, with D possibly being TRBD1 (5 bases). This CDR3 has 14 amino acids. V lost 5 bases, J lost 1 base, and 11 bases lay in between. Germline CDR1 reads MDHEN; CDR2 reads SYDVKM.

In this sample, this clonotype turned up a few times. This sequence joins TRBV6-2 or TRBV6-3 and TRBJ1-5; 8 nucleotides match TRBD1. Germline CDR1 and CDR2: MNHEY and SVGEGT. The CDR3 extends over 16 amino acids. The V and J ends lost 2 bases and 3 bases, in that order; junction bases with no gene match: 6. CDR3 sequence: CASSYQSTGANQPQHF. The CDR3 DNA reads TGTGCCAGCAGTTACCAGTCGACAGGGGCCAATCAGCCCCAGCATTTT.

This clonotype came up many times. The V gene is TRBV7-2, the J gene TRBJ1-3, with unresolved D. The CDR3 is 15 residues long. Germline V gene sequence: CDR1 SGHTA, CDR2 FQGNSA. V shed 2 bases and J shed 4 bases, with 12 bases lying between them. CDR3 sequence (DNA): TGTGCCAGCAGCTTAAGAGGGTTGGTAGGAAACACCATATATTTT. Translation: CASSLRGLVGNTIYF.

The chain carries TRBV4-3 and TRBJ2-2; D might be TRBD2 (5 bases). Germline assignment: CDR1 LGHNA and CDR2 YSLEER. The CDR3 has 14 amino acids. Trimming took off 0 bases at V and 6 bases at J, with 8 bases between the two ends. This CDR3 is CASSQDTRAGELFF. CDR3 sequence (DNA): TGCGCCAGCAGCCAAGACACTAGAGCCGGGGAGCTGTTTTTT.

This clonotype was seen many times. The V call is TRBV7-2, the J call TRBJ1-2; D remains ambiguous. Trimming took 0 bases from V and 7 from J, leaving 15 bases between them. There are 15 residues in the CDR3. Germline assignment: CDR1 SGHTA and CDR2 FQGNSA. CDR3 bases: TGTGCCAGCAGCTTAGCGGCGGTTCTAACGGGTGGCTACACCTTC. Its protein is CASSLAAVLTGGYTF.

In its sample, this clonotype was seen a few times. The V gene is TRBV20-1, the J gene TRBJ2-3; D call uncertain. Trimming took 0 bases from V and 6 from J, leaving 7 bases between them. CDR1 is DFQATT and CDR2 is SNEGSKA in the germline V gene (reference sequence). The CDR3 sequence is 12 residues long. The chain's CDR3 is CSARDQADTQYF. The CDR3 coding sequence is TGCAGTGCTAGAGATCAGGCGGATACGCAGTATTTT.

This chain's CDR3 is CASSVLTSAGTSGRASRETQYF. The CDR3 DNA sequence: TGCGCCAGCAGCGTCCTGACTTCGGCTGGGACTAGCGGGAGGGCCTCTCGGGAGACCCAGTACTTC. The chain uses TRBV5-1 and TRBJ2-5; 16 nucleotides align to TRBD2. This CDR3 spans 22 amino acids. V was pared by 4 bases and J by 5 bases, with 23 bases of the junction left unmatched. Germline CDR1 is SGHRS and CDR2 is YFSETQ.

A few counts support this clonotype. V gene TRBV29-1 combines with J gene TRBJ2-1; D could derive from TRBD1 or TRBD2 (5 bases each). Germline V gene data show CDR1 as SQVTM and CDR2 as ANQGSEA. V was clipped by 4 bases and J by 0 bases, with 13 bases between them. The CDR3 extends over 15 amino acids. The CDR3 bases are TGCAGCGTTGGGGGCACGAGGGACTCCTACAATGAGCAGTTCTTC. Protein: CSVGGTRDSYNEQFF.

The chain employs TRBV6-5 and TRBJ2-7, with 7 positions matching TRBD1. Trimming took 0 bases from V and 4 from J; bases not matched to a gene: 9. CDR3 length: 16 amino acids. CDR1 and CDR2 (germline): MNHEY, SVGAGI. The CDR3 sequence: CASSYSRQGISYEQYF. The CDR3 nucleotides read TGTGCCAGCAGTTACTCGAGACAGGGCATCTCTTACGAGCAGTACTTC.

Many counts were recorded for this clonotype. One junction end does not reproduce the germline sequence, and a read error may be involved. V usage is TRBV28 and J usage is TRBJ2-5; D might be TRBD1 (6 bases). This CDR3 region has 14 residues. The germline V gene encodes CDR1 MDHEN and CDR2 SYDVKM. The CDR3 loop reads CASQAGTIQETQYF. The CDR3 nucleotides read TGCGCCAGCCAGGCAGGGACAATCCAAGAGACCCAGTACTTC.

As DNA, the CDR3 is TGCGCCAGCAGCTGGCGGACAGGGACGAACACTGAAGCTTTCTTT. Amino acids: CASSWRTGTNTEAFF. The chain combines TRBV5-1 with TRBJ1-1; 8 nucleotides match TRBD1. This CDR3 has 15 amino acids. J was trimmed by 1 base and V by 3 bases; bases with no gene match: 5. Per germline, CDR1 SGHRS and CDR2 YFSETQ.

This clonotype was counted many times. V usage is TRBV28 and J usage is TRBJ1-1; 8 bases match TRBD1. Germline V CDR1 and CDR2: MDHEN, SYDVKM. The length of the CDR3 is 15 residues. V shed 8 bases and J 1 base; nucleotides not matched to a gene: 9. CDR3: CASQGASAGNTEAFF. The CDR3 DNA sequence: TGTGCCAGCCAGGGGGCCTCCGCGGGGAACACTGAAGCTTTCTTT.

This clonotype was counted ten times or more. CDR3 protein: CASSSGGPYNEQFF. DNA of the CDR3: TGTGCCAGCAGTTCGGGGGGGCCCTACAATGAGCAGTTCTTC. The chain has TRBV28 and TRBJ2-1; 8 bases match TRBD2. Germline trimming cut 4 bases from V and 2 bases from J; bases unmatched to any gene: 1. The CDR3 is 14 residues long. Looked up from germline, CDR1 is MDHEN and CDR2 is SYDVKM.

This clonotype was recorded a few times. The J gene is TRBJ2-3, the V gene TRBV7-8; possible D gene TRBD2, 7 bases. Trimming shortened V by 2 bases and J by 6 bases, and 15 bases separated the two germline ends. The CDR3 extends over 15 amino acids. Per the germline V gene, CDR1 is SGHVS and CDR2 is FQNEAQ. CDR3 in amino acids: CASSLYGGRGDTQYF. CDR3 in DNA: TGTGCCAGCAGCTTATACGGGGGGAGGGGGGATACGCAGTATTTT.

With respect to this clonotype: A clone one base away is much larger, so this may be a read error. The V and J genes are TRBV7-2 and TRBJ1-2; no reliable D call. With 4 bases removed from V and 5 bases from J, the gap between germline ends came to 17 bases. Germline V gives CDR1 SGHTA, CDR2 FQGNSA. The CDR3 sequence is 15 residues long. CDR3 sequence (DNA): TGTGCCAGCAGCTCAGATGTTGTGGCCGCTTATGGCTACACCTTC. Its protein product is CASSSDVVAAYGYTF.

This chain joins TRBV4-1 and TRBJ2-3, with D possibly being TRBD2 (5 bases). This CDR3 region has 14 residues. Trimming stripped 1 base from V and 3 bases from J, with 8 bases between. In germline, CDR1 is MGHRA, CDR2 YSYEKL. The CDR3 spells CASSQVSGTDTQYF. For the CDR3, the DNA is TGCGCCAGCAGCCAAGTTTCGGGGACAGATACGCAGTATTTT.

This clonotype was recorded a few times. The chain couples TRBV4-3 to TRBJ1-2; no reliable D call. This CDR3 region has 16 residues. The V end was cut by 4 bases, the J end by 4 bases, with 19 bases between. CDR1 is LGHNA, CDR2 YSLEER, per germline. CDR3 coding DNA: TGCGCCAGCAGCCCTAGCATGGAAGTCAGAACCTATGGCTACACCTTC. Translating it yields CASSPSMEVRTYGYTF.